Listed below are T cell receptor beta chains from one sample, sequenced in a study of response to subunit inactivated influenza vaccine. TCRdb redid the calling of the RT-PCR reads with MiXCR, one entry per CDR3 protein. The sample consists of about 570,000 distinct CDR3 sequences, 10% to 12% of them appearing once. These same records also appear under a second study, on T cells expressing NK-cell markers.

Sequenced here: PBMCs from blood, sampled on the day of vaccination. All receptors come from a man aged 45 to 65 who received an inactivated influenza vaccine. Each CDR3 is given with its conserved first and last residue. Fields, in order: clone size, J gene, V gene, D gene, CDR3 length, CDR3 DNA, CDR3 protein. A D gene is named only where the DNA matches it firmly. Only part of the rows carry a size: once, few, many, or a class if the clone is expanded.

. TRBJ2-2 TRBV11-2 . 14 TGTGCCAGCAGCTTTTTTAGGAACACCGGGGAGCTGTTTTTT CASSFFRNTGELFF
. TRBJ2-2 TRBV12-3/TRBV12-4 . 13 TGTGCCAGCGCCGCTGGGAACACCGGGGAGCTGTTTTTT CASAAGNTGELFF
few TRBJ2-7 TRBV29-1 . 14 TGCAGCGCCCAGGGGGGAGAAAACTCCTACGAGCAGTACTTC CSAQGGENSYEQYF
. TRBJ2-7 TRBV11-2 TRBD2 16 TGTGCCAGCAGCTTAGTATTCGGACTAGCGGAGGACGAGCAGTACTTC CASSLVFGLAEDEQYF
. TRBJ2-7 TRBV6-5 . 15 TGTGCCAGCAGTTACTCGATCTCCGGCCGCTACGAGCAGTACTTC CASSYSISGRYEQYF
few TRBJ1-6 TRBV5-5 . 13 TGTGCCAGCAGCTTTACGGCGAATTCACCCCTCCACTTT CASSFTANSPLHF
. TRBJ2-2 TRBV5-1 TRBD2 16 TGCGCCAGCAGCTTGGCGCGGGGGGGCCGCACCGGGGAGCTGTTTTTT CASSLARGGRTGELFF
few TRBJ2-7 TRBV10-3 TRBD2 13 TGTGCCATCAGTGACGGGGGGAACTACGAGCAGTACTTC CAISDGGNYEQYF
few TRBJ2-2 TRBV2 TRBD2 16 TGTGCCAGCAGTGACCCTAGCGGGGGGAACACCGGGGAGCTGTTTTTT CASSDPSGGNTGELFF
few TRBJ2-6 TRBV27 TRBD1 20 TGTGCCAGCAGTTTTCAAGCCCCAACAGGGGTGAGCTCTGGGGCCAACGTCCTGACTTTC CASSFQAPTGVSSGANVLTF
many TRBJ2-2 TRBV20-1 . 15 TGCAGTGCTAGAAGTGGGCGAACGAACACCGGGGAGCTGTTTTTT CSARSGRTNTGELFF
. TRBJ2-5 TRBV29-1 . 14 TGCAGCGTTCTTGACCGACAGGCCCAAGAGACCCAGTACTTC CSVLDRQAQETQYF
. TRBJ2-7 TRBV29-1 TRBD2 13 TGCAGCGTCCTAGCGGGAGATGACTACGAGCAGTACTTC CSVLAGDDYEQYF
many TRBJ2-1 TRBV11-2 . 15 TGTGCCAGCAGCCGTACAGGGGGCGGGAGGGATGAGCAGTTCTTC CASSRTGGGRDEQFF
many TRBJ2-7 TRBV7-2 TRBD2 14 TGTGCCAGCAGCTTAAAGGCGGGGGGGTACGAGCAGTACTTC CASSLKAGGYEQYF
few TRBJ1-6 TRBV12-3/TRBV12-4 . 17 TGTGCCAGCAAACTTGGGTCACGGGGTGGACGCGCTTCACCCCTCCACTTT CASKLGSRGGRASPLHF
few TRBJ2-1 TRBV20-1 . 14 TGCAGTGCTAGACCGGGGATCAGCTACAATGAGCAGTTCTTC CSARPGISYNEQFF
. TRBJ2-1 TRBV20-1 TRBD2 15 TGCAGTGCTAGACCGACTAGCGGGATTTGGAATGAGCAGTTCTTC CSARPTSGIWNEQFF
. TRBJ1-2 TRBV30 . 13 TGTGCCTGGAGGGGAGATGGGTCGGATGGCTACACCTTC CAWRGDGSDGYTF
few TRBJ1-5 TRBV6-2/TRBV6-3 . 15 TGTGCCAGCAGTTTTACGGATTATAGCAATCAGCCCCAGCATTTT CASSFTDYSNQPQHF
many TRBJ2-3 TRBV5-1 TRBD1 17 TGCGCCAGCAGCTGGGTAAGGGACAGACTGACAGGAGATACGCAGTATTTT CASSWVRDRLTGDTQYF
. TRBJ2-7 TRBV11-2 . 16 TGTGCCAGCAGCTTAATTTTAGGGACCGCCGCCTACGAGCAGTACTTC CASSLILGTAAYEQYF
. TRBJ2-2 TRBV6-4 . 14 TGTGCCAGCAGCAGGCAACTGGGGACCGGGGAGCTGTTTTTT CASSRQLGTGELFF
. TRBJ1-1 TRBV10-3 TRBD1 16 TGTGCCATCAGTGACCCCCTGGGCAGGGGGGACACTGAAGCTTTCTTT CAISDPLGRGDTEAFF
. TRBJ1-6 TRBV10-3 . 16 TGTGCCATCAGTGGATCAGGGGACCCCTATAATTCACCCCTCCACTTT CAISGSGDPYNSPLHF
few TRBJ1-5 TRBV20-1 TRBD1 17 TGCAGTGCTGCCTCCACATACCGGGACAGGGAAAATCAGCCCCAGCATTTT CSAASTYRDRENQPQHF
many TRBJ2-7 TRBV27 . 15 TGTGCCAGCAGTCCCGGGGCATCACGGGTCTACGAGCAGTACTTC CASSPGASRVYEQYF
. TRBJ2-1 TRBV5-1 TRBD2 17 TGCGCCAGCAGCTTGGGGCCTAGCGGGGCACTATACAATGAGCAGTTCTTC CASSLGPSGALYNEQFF
many TRBJ1-2 TRBV12-3/TRBV12-4 . 15 TGTGCCAGCAGTTTAGGGGGAAACGGAGACTATGGCTACACCTTC CASSLGGNGDYGYTF
. TRBJ2-1 TRBV9 . 13 TGTGCCAGCACCCCTATGGAGGCTGCTGAGCAGTTCTTC CASTPMEAAEQFF
few TRBJ2-5 TRBV20-1 . 14 TGCAGTGCTCAGGGGCGGGACAACCAAGAGACCCAGTACTTC CSAQGRDNQETQYF
. TRBJ2-1 TRBV20-1 TRBD1 14 TGCAGTGCTCCCCGGGACAGGGTCTACAATGAGCAGTTCTTC CSAPRDRVYNEQFF
many TRBJ2-1 TRBV15 . 14 TGTGCCACCAGCAGCCAAGAGTTAGGGGGTGAGCAGTTCTTC CATSSQELGGEQFF
many TRBJ2-3 TRBV9 . 15 TGTGCCAGCAGCGTAGGCGGGGGCCGCACAGATACGCAGTATTTT CASSVGGGRTDTQYF
. TRBJ2-1 TRBV3-1 . 14 TGTGCCAGCAGCCAAGAGATTGGGGACAATGAGCAGTTCTTC CASSQEIGDNEQFF
many TRBJ2-2 TRBV5-1 TRBD1 15 TGTGCCAGCAGTCCCGACAGGGGGAACACCGGGGAGCTGTTTTTT CASSPDRGNTGELFF
few TRBJ2-2 TRBV28 TRBD2 16 TGTGCCAGCAGCCCCCCTGCTAGCGGGAGGTTCGGGGAGCTGTTTTTT CASSPPASGRFGELFF
many TRBJ2-7 TRBV20-1 TRBD2 16 TGCAGTGCTAGTCCCCTTACTAGCGGGACCGTCTACGAGCAGTACTTC CSASPLTSGTVYEQYF
. TRBJ2-6 TRBV29-1 . 13 TGCAGCGTCGAGGAAGCTGGGGCCAACGTCCCGACTTTC CSVEEAGANVPTF